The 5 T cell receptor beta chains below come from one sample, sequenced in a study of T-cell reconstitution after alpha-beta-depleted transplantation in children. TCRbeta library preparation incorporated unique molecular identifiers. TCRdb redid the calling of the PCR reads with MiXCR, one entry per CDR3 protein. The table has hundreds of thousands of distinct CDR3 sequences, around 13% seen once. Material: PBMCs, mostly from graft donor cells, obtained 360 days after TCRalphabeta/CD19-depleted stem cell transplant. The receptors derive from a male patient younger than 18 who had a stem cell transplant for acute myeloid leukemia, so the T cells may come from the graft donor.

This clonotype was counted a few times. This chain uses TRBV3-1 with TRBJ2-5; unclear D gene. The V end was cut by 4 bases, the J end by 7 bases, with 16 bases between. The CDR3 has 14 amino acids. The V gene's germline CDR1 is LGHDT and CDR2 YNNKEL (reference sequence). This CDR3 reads CASSRKSLGTTQYF. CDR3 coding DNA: TGTGCCAGCAGCCGAAAATCACTGGGTACGACCCAGTACTTC.

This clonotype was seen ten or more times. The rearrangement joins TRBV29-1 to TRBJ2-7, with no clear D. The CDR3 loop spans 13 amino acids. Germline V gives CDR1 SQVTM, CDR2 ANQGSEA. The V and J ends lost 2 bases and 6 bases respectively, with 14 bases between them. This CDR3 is CSVEFNRGSEQYF. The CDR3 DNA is TGCAGCGTTGAATTTAACAGAGGCAGCGAGCAGTACTTC.

The chain's CDR3 is CASSSAGTYQETQYF. CDR3 DNA: TGTGCCAGCAGCTCGGCGGGGACGTACCAAGAGACCCAGTACTTC. V is TRBV7-9 and J is TRBJ2-5, with D possibly matching TRBD2 (6 bases). The CDR3 has 15 residues. Trimming left V 4 bases short and J 0 bases short, with 12 bases between. Germline values: CDR1 SEHNR, CDR2 FQNEAQ (reference sequence).

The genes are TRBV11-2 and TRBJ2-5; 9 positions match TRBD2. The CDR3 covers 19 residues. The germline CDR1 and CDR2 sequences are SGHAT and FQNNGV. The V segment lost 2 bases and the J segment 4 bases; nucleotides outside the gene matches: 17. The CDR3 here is CASSLISGGSGSWGETQYF. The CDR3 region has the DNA TGTGCCAGCAGCTTAATTTCTGGGGGTAGCGGGAGTTGGGGAGAGACCCAGTACTTC. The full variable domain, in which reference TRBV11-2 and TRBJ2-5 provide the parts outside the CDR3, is EAGVAQSPRYKIIEKRQSVAFWCNPISGHATLYWYQQILGQGPKLLIQFQNNGVVDDSQLPKDRFSAERLKGVDSTLKIQPAKLEDSAVYLCASSLISGGSGSWGETQYFGPGTRLLVL.

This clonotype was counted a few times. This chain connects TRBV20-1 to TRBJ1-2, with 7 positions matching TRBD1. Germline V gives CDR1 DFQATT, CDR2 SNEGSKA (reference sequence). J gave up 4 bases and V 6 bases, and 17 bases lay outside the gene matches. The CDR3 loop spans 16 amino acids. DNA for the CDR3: TGCAGTGCCCACCGAGGCAGGGGGATTCCCCTCTATGGCTACACCTTC. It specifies CSAHRGRGIPLYGYTF.